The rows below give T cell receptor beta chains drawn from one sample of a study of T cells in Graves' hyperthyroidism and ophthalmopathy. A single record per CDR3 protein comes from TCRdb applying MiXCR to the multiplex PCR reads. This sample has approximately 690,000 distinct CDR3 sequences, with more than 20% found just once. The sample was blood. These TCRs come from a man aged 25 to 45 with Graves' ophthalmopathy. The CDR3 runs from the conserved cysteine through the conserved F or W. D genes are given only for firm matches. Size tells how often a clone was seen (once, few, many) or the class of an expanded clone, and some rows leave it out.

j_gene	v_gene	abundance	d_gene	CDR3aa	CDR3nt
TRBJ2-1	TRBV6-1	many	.	CASSEGNNEQFF	TGTGCCAGCAGCGAGGGGAACAATGAGCAGTTCTTC
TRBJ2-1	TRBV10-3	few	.	CAIGYSGDHEQFF	TGTGCCATCGGGTATTCGGGAGACCATGAGCAGTTCTTC
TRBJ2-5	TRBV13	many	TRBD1	CASSTPGQEETQYF	TGTGCCAGCAGCACACCGGGACAGGAAGAGACCCAGTACTTC
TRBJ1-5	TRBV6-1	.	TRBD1	CASSEGQGHQPQHF	TGTGCCAGCAGTGAAGGACAGGGCCATCAGCCCCAGCATTTT
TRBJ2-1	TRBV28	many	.	CASSPRGPLPPLPLNEQFF	TGTGCCAGCAGCCCTAGGGGACCACTCCCGCCCCTCCCCCTCAATGAGCAGTTCTTC
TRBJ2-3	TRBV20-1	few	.	CSARDPDGRDTQYF	TGCAGTGCTAGAGATCCGGATGGGCGGGATACGCAGTATTTT
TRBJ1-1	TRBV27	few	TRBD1	CASSLRARQGAYETEAFF	TGTGCCAGCAGTCTCCGGGCCCGACAGGGGGCTTACGAAACTGAAGCTTTCTTT
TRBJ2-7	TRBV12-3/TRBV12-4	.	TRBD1	CASRDPGQRYEQYF	TGTGCCAGCAGGGATCCGGGACAGCGCTACGAGCAGTACTTC
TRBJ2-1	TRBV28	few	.	CASSSDQTSSYNEQFF	TGTGCCAGCAGTTCTGATCAGACAAGCTCCTACAATGAGCAGTTCTTC
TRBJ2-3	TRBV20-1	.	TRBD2	CSASGLGLAGVDTQYF	TGCAGTGCTAGTGGGTTGGGACTAGCGGGAGTGGATACGCAGTATTTT
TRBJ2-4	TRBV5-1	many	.	CASSQTDRRKNIQYF	TGCGCCAGCAGCCAGACCGACAGGCGAAAAAACATTCAGTACTTC
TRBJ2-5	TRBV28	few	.	CASSARAKTQYF	TGTGCCAGCAGCGCCCGGGCGAAGACCCAGTACTTC
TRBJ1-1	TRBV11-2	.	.	CASSSNRSTEAFF	TGTGCCAGCAGCTCCAACAGGAGCACTGAAGCTTTCTTT
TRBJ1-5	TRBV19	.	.	CASSSHGNQPQHF	TGTGCCAGTAGTTCCCATGGAAATCAGCCCCAGCATTTT
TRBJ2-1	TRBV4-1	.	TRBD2	CASSRKLAGVSYNEQFF	TGCGCCAGCAGCCGGAAGCTAGCGGGAGTGTCCTACAATGAGCAGTTCTTC
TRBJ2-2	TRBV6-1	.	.	CASSPGQYTGELFF	TGTGCCAGCAGCCCAGGACAGTACACCGGGGAGCTGTTTTTT
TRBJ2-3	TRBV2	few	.	CASSPFGAANTQYF	TGTGCCAGCAGTCCATTCGGTGCGGCAAATACGCAGTATTTT
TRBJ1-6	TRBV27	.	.	CASRLGPNSPLHF	TGTGCCAGCAGACTAGGACCTAATTCACCCCTCCACTTT
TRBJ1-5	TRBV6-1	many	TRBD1	CASRGQGAGNQPQHF	TGTGCCAGCAGAGGACAGGGGGCAGGCAATCAGCCCCAGCATTTT
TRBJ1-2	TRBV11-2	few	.	CASSLARAGGYTF	TGTGCCAGCAGCTTAGCTCGTGCGGGGGGCTACACCTTC
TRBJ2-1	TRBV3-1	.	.	CASSNLGFGYNEQFF	TGTGCCAGCAGCAACCTCGGGTTTGGTTACAATGAGCAGTTCTTC
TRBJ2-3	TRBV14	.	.	CASSPKMGETFTDTQYF	TGTGCCAGCAGCCCCAAAATGGGCGAGACCTTCACAGATACGCAGTATTTT
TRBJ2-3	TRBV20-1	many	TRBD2	CSAELAGVDTQYF	TGCAGTGCCGAACTAGCGGGAGTGGATACGCAGTATTTT
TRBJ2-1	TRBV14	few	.	CASSQSPGPDNEQFF	TGTGCCAGCAGCCAATCTCCAGGGCCAGACAATGAGCAGTTCTTC
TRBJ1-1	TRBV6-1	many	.	CASLLQSNTEAFF	TGTGCCAGCCTCTTACAGTCGAACACTGAAGCTTTCTTT
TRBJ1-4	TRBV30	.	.	CAGAVEKLFF	TGTGCCGGGGCAGTTGAAAAACTGTTTTTT